A single TCR beta chain is shown here with its context. These data come from a study of blood T cell repertoires in COVID-19. In the study overall: Samples came from the United States, Italy and Spain, spanning acute and convalescent COVID-19.

In the original processing: The assay estimated nucleated cells by amplifying reference gene primers. The method was immunoSEQ multiplex PCR; TCRdb's version includes in-frame clones alone and lacks a portion of them. The V and J calls and the clone size are those of that table, but D and trimming were determined from the DNA. The sample carries 100,000 to 150,000 clones, roughly 79% recorded once. Trimming cost V 2 bases and J 7 bases, with 18 bases left between them. This CDR3 comprises 16 residues. In germline, CDR1 is SGHNT, CDR2 YENEEA. This sequence joins TRBV11-3 and TRBJ2-1; TRBD1 might be the D (5 bases). This clonotype was obtained from a man between 65 and 85 years old with acute or convalescent COVID-19. The sample comprised peripheral blood. This CDR3 is CASSLSRQGWGNEQFF. DNA of the CDR3: TGTGCCAGCAGCTTAAGTCGGCAGGGCTGGGGAAATGAGCAGTTCTTC.